The present entry profiles one TCR beta chain with its context. What it binds is not known. Primers included in the PCR were 60 Vbeta and 13 Jbeta primers. Profiled with immunoSEQ multiplex PCR; TCRdb holds only in-frame clones, not every one. The sample includes some 190,000 clones, roughly 81% seen only once; the top ten take roughly 2.1%. The data were obtained in a study of cytomegalovirus exposure and HLA in healthy donors. On the study more broadly: In a previous analysis, around 120 million unique TCR beta sequences were found from about 190 million T cells.

This CDR3 is built from 17 residues. The ends lost 6 bases at V and 4 bases at J; junction bases unmatched: 10. Germline V lookup: CDR1 MDHEN, CDR2 SYDVKM. Study-wide findings and caveats: In a later analysis, common viral pathogens appeared linked to several of the most significant clusters.

Material: PBMCs. This sequence joins TRBV28 and TRBJ2-1; 12 bases are shared with TRBD2. The clonotype originates from a woman aged 25 to 39 in good health and CMV-seropositive. The CDR3 sequence is CASRSRTSGVVYNEQFF. The CDR3 DNA is TGTGCCAGCAGATCACGGACTAGCGGGGTAGTTTACAATGAGCAGTTCTTC.